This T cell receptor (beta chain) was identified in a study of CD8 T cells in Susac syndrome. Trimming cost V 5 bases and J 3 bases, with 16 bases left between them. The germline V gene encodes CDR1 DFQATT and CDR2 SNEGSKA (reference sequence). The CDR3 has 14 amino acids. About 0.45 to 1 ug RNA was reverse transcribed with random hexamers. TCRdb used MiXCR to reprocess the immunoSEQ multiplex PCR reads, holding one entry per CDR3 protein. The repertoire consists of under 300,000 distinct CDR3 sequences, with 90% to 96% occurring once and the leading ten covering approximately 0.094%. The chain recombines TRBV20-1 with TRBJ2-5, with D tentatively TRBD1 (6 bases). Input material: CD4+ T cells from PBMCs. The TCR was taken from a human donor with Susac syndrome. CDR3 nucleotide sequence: TGCAGTGCTCAGCAAAGGGGGATTGAAGAGACCCAGTACTTC. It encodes CSAQQRGIEETQYF.